A selection of T cell receptor beta chains follows, all from one sample in a study of CD4 T cells in relation to SARS-CoV-2 and coronaviruses. Sequencing used immunoSEQ multiplex PCR; TCRdb keeps in-frame clones, though not all of them. The profile shows about 22,000 clones, around four fifths of them singletons. For these TCRs, the target antigens are not known. The sequenced sample consisted of CD4+ T cells from PBMCs, cultured in vitro. The receptor source for this set is a human donor in good health. Each CDR3 is given with its conserved first and last residue. A D gene is named only where the DNA matches it firmly. Not every row has a clone size; where given, it reads once, few, many or a size class.

D gene: TRBD1
V gene: TRBV30
clone size: -
J gene: TRBJ1-3
CDR3 DNA: TGTGCCTGGAGCAACCGGGACAGGGGAAACACCATATATTTT
CDR3 protein: CAWSNRDRGNTIYF

D gene: -
V gene: TRBV19
clone size: -
J gene: TRBJ1-4
CDR3 DNA: TGTGCCAGTAGTATGGCGCAAGGGACAAGAGTGCGAAAAACTGTTTTT
CDR3 protein: CASSMAQGTRVRKTVF

D gene: -
V gene: TRBV12-5
clone size: -
J gene: TRBJ2-1
CDR3 DNA: TGTGCTAGTGGTTTGGTATTAGCAACTTACAATGAGCAGTTCTTC
CDR3 protein: CASGLVLATYNEQFF

D gene: TRBD1
V gene: TRBV5-1
clone size: -
J gene: TRBJ2-3
CDR3 DNA: TGCGCCAGCTCAAGACAGGGGCAGATAACAGATACGCAGTATTTT
CDR3 protein: CASSRQGQITDTQYF

D gene: -
V gene: TRBV18
clone size: -
J gene: TRBJ1-4
CDR3 DNA: TGTGCCAGCTCACCAAGGACAAAAGAAAAACTGTTTTTT
CDR3 protein: CASSPRTKEKLFF

D gene: -
V gene: TRBV7-3
clone size: -
J gene: TRBJ1-2
CDR3 DNA: TGTGCCAGCAGCTTAACGTCAGGTAGACAACCTAATGGCTACACCTTC
CDR3 protein: CASSLTSGRQPNGYTF

D gene: TRBD1
V gene: TRBV2
clone size: -
J gene: TRBJ2-3
CDR3 DNA: TGTGCCAGCACCGGACAGGGGGCCACAGATACGCAGTATTTT
CDR3 protein: CASTGQGATDTQYF

D gene: -
V gene: TRBV3-1/TRBV3-2
clone size: -
J gene: TRBJ1-1
CDR3 DNA: TGTGCCAGCAGCCAGACCCTCGAGGGCACTGAAGCTTTCTTT
CDR3 protein: CASSQTLEGTEAFF

D gene: -
V gene: TRBV5-6
clone size: once
J gene: TRBJ2-2
CDR3 DNA: TGTGCCAGCAGTTACGTTGACTCGCTAAACACCGGGGAGCTGTTTTTT
CDR3 protein: CASSYVDSLNTGELFF

D gene: -
V gene: TRBV10-2
clone size: -
J gene: TRBJ2-7
CDR3 DNA: TGCGCCATCCGAAACGAGGGGGCCTACGAGCAGTACTTC
CDR3 protein: CAIRNEGAYEQYF

D gene: -
V gene: TRBV9
clone size: few
J gene: TRBJ1-2
CDR3 DNA: TGTGCCAGCAGCGTAGAAGGGGCGAGAGATGGCTACACCTTC
CDR3 protein: CASSVEGARDGYTF

D gene: -
V gene: TRBV10-1
clone size: -
J gene: TRBJ2-1
CDR3 DNA: TGCGCCAGCAGTTCTACGGGGCCCGCTGTGCAGTTCTTC
CDR3 protein: CASSSTGPAVQFF

D gene: TRBD1
V gene: TRBV9
clone size: -
J gene: TRBJ1-4
CDR3 DNA: TGTGCCAGCAGCGGGACAGGGGATGAAAAACTGTTTTTT
CDR3 protein: CASSGTGDEKLFF

D gene: TRBD2
V gene: TRBV10-3
clone size: -
J gene: TRBJ2-1
CDR3 DNA: TGTGCCATCACCGGACTAGCTGGGCTAGGTGAGCAGTTCTTC
CDR3 protein: CAITGLAGLGEQFF

D gene: TRBD2
V gene: TRBV10-1
clone size: few
J gene: TRBJ2-7
CDR3 DNA: TGCGCCAGCAGTGTAGCGGGAGGCCAGAGCGAGCAGTACTTC
CDR3 protein: CASSVAGGQSEQYF

D gene: -
V gene: TRBV2
clone size: -
J gene: TRBJ1-5
CDR3 DNA: TGTGCCAGCAGTGGGGATAGCAATCAGCCCCAGCATTTT
CDR3 protein: CASSGDSNQPQHF

D gene: -
V gene: TRBV25-1
clone size: few
J gene: TRBJ2-3
CDR3 DNA: TGTGCCAGCAGTGAATGGAGGAGAGGGTTTGCAGATACGCAGTATTTT
CDR3 protein: CASSEWRRGFADTQYF

D gene: -
V gene: TRBV5-1
clone size: -
J gene: TRBJ2-3
CDR3 DNA: TGCGCCAGCAGCGCAGAGACGGATACGCAGTATTTT
CDR3 protein: CASSAETDTQYF

D gene: -
V gene: TRBV19
clone size: -
J gene: TRBJ2-2
CDR3 DNA: TGTGCCAGTAGCGGGATCTTCGAGGCCGGGGAGCTGTTTTTT
CDR3 protein: CASSGIFEAGELFF

D gene: -
V gene: TRBV14
clone size: -
J gene: TRBJ1-4
CDR3 DNA: TGTGCCAGCAGCCATTTCCCCAGGACTGAAACGAATGAAAAACTGTTTTTT
CDR3 protein: CASSHFPRTETNEKLFF

D gene: -
V gene: TRBV5-1
clone size: -
J gene: TRBJ1-4
CDR3 DNA: TGCGCCAGCAGCTTGAGCTCAACTAATGAAAAACTGTTTTTT
CDR3 protein: CASSLSSTNEKLFF

D gene: -
V gene: TRBV10-3
clone size: -
J gene: TRBJ1-1
CDR3 DNA: TGTGCCATCAGTGCGTTGGAAGGGACGAACACTGAAGCTTTCTTT
CDR3 protein: CAISALEGTNTEAFF

D gene: TRBD1
V gene: TRBV7-6
clone size: -
J gene: TRBJ2-2
CDR3 DNA: TGTGCCAGCAGCTTTGAAGGGGGCGGCACCGGGGAGCTGTTTTTT
CDR3 protein: CASSFEGGGTGELFF

D gene: -
V gene: TRBV5-1
clone size: -
J gene: TRBJ2-7
CDR3 DNA: TGCGCCAGCAGCTTGAAGGACTTCAGCTCCTACGAGCAGTACTTC
CDR3 protein: CASSLKDFSSYEQYF